This TCR beta chain was sequenced during a study of blood T cell repertoires in COVID-19. In the study overall: Material from acute and convalescent COVID-19 was sourced from the United States, Italy and Spain. Sources were T cells, B-cell-depleted T cells, or PBMCs; the material itself was cDNA or gDNA.

The CDR3 covers 16 residues. The V end lost 7 bases, the J end lost 1 base, and 18 bases lay between the germline ends. Germline CDR1 and CDR2: MNHNY and SVGAGI (reference sequence). Under the authors' procedure: Amplification of reference gene primers was used by the study to estimate nucleated cell counts. Sequencing used immunoSEQ multiplex PCR; TCRdb keeps in-frame clones, though not all of them. V and J calls and clone size follow that table, whereas D and trimming were derived from the DNA. The sample lists fewer than 200,000 clones; approximately 85% were seen once. What was sequenced was peripheral blood. This chain joins TRBV6-6 and TRBJ2-3; maybe TRBD2 (6 bases). The sequence came from a man aged 55-75 years who had recovered from COVID-19. The CDR3 region has the DNA TGTGCCAGCAAAACCGTCCTAGCGACTGGCACAGATACGCAGTATTTT. The encoded protein is CASKTVLATGTDTQYF.